This TCR beta chain was recorded in a study of T cell responses to AZD1222 COVID-19 vaccine. Study-wide points: Samples come after the peak T cell response, not at day 14.

This clone appeared a single time. Its antigen is not known. Here immunoSEQ multiplex PCR was the method, and the copy in TCRdb shows in-frame clones only, minus some. The table records 50,000 or so clones, about 90% of them present only once. Trimming cost V 2 bases and J 7 bases; bases outside gene matches: 0. This CDR3 contains 14 residues. Germline assignment: CDR1 MNHNY and CDR2 SVGAGI (reference sequence). The chain employs TRBV6-6 and TRBJ2-1, with 12 bases aligning to TRBD2. The receptor was derived from an adult in good health. Sequenced here: peripheral blood, sampled on day 0 of AZD1222 vaccination. CDR3 coding DNA: TGTGCCAGCAGTTACACTAGCGGGAGGAATGAGCAGTTCTTC. Translating gives CASSYTSGRNEQFF.